The T cell receptor beta chain under discussion was sequenced for a study of PD-1 blockade in classical Hodgkin lymphoma. Points from the study as a whole: Diversity similar to that of newly diagnosed patients was seen at baseline in complete responders. Newly diagnosed patients were reported to start with lower TCR diversity than healthy donors.

Notes on this clone: Its antigen is as yet unknown.

Here immunoSEQ multiplex PCR was the method, and the copy in TCRdb shows in-frame clones only, minus some. The profile covers about 93,000 clones, with around 90% appearing a single time and approximately 2.6% taken by the ten largest. Autologous stem cell transplantation was followed by relapse in every patient, and brentuximab vedotin exposure varied. Germline CDR1 reads MNHEY; CDR2 reads SVGAGI. The CDR3 loop spans 13 amino acids. V was pared by 6 bases and J by 3 bases, with 10 bases between. The clonotype comes from a human donor with classical Hodgkin lymphoma. The starting material was peripheral blood mononuclear cells (PBMCs), obtained before the second cycle of nivolumab. The rearrangement joins TRBV6-5 to TRBJ2-3; D possibly matches TRBD1 or TRBD2 (5 bases each). This CDR3 is CASSPGTTDTQYF. CDR3 bases: TGTGCCAGCAGCCCCGGGACGACAGATACGCAGTATTTT.